This note documents a single T cell receptor (beta chain) sequence. This entry is derived from a study of CD8+CD57+ T cells in acquired aplastic anemia. From germline, CDR1 is ENHRY and CDR2 SYGVKD. This CDR3 region has 15 residues. After removal of 10 bases from V and 6 bases from J, the junction contained 10 bases not matched to a gene. TCR beta VDJ and CDR3 were profiled, and genomic DNA was the template. TCRdb passed the reads through MiXCR, listing each CDR3 protein once. This table holds 100,000 to 150,000 distinct CDR3 sequences, roughly two fifths found once. V and J are TRBV10-3 and TRBJ2-1, with 12 bases aligning to TRBD1. Material: sorted CD4+, CD8+, or CD8+CD57+ T cells (not recorded which) from PBMCs. The clonotype was recovered from a human donor in good health, serving as a control. This CDR3 is CASSTGTGGLNEQFF. In DNA, the CDR3 is TGTGCCAGCAGCACCGGGACAGGGGGCCTCAATGAGCAGTTCTTC.